These 2 T cell receptor beta chains were all obtained from the same sample, sequenced in a study of post-analysis software for immune sequencing data. General study results and limits: Among four to six TRBV segments more frequent in patients than controls were TRBV5-6, TRBV5-1 and TRBV20-1.

The TCR beta cDNA libraries carried unique molecular identifiers. Each CDR3 protein gets one entry after TCRdb re-called the PCR reads with MiXCR. Among about 820,000 distinct CDR3 sequences listed, roughly 50% were seen once. The antigens these receptors bind are not known. Sequencing input: blood. These receptors all come from a girl between 10 and 17 years old with multiple sclerosis.

This clonotype occurred once. The CDR3: CATARTGSTDTQYF. CDR3 DNA sequence: TGCGCCACGGCCAGGACGGGTAGCACAGATACGCAGTATTTT. The chain employs TRBV5-1 and TRBJ2-3, with D unresolved. Germline CDR1 is SGHRS and CDR2 is YFSETQ. The CDR3 spans 14 residues. V lost 9 bases and J 0 bases, leaving 14 bases between the germline ends.

This chain connects TRBV6-6 to TRBJ1-1; D gene uncertain. This CDR3 contains 13 residues. Germline V gene data show CDR1 as MNHNY and CDR2 as SVGAGI (reference sequence). Trimming stripped 6 bases from V and 1 base from J, with 9 bases between. In nucleotides, the CDR3 is TGTGCCAGCAGAACGGGGTGGAACACTGAAGCTTTCTTT. Translation: CASRTGWNTEAFF.